Listed below are T cell receptor beta chains from one sample, sequenced in a study of T cells in localized non-small cell lung cancer. The data were produced by immunoSEQ multiplex PCR, yet TCRdb's version contains in-frame clones alone and is incomplete. The sample includes 2,500 to 3,000 clones, under 30% of them seen just once. Sample: normal lung tissue next to the tumor, taken before any cancer treatment. These receptors were taken from a male donor older than 55 with stage II lung adenocarcinoma. Both conserved end residues are part of each CDR3. D genes are given only for firm matches. Rows may omit the clone size; those that give it use once, few, many or a size class.

V	size	J	D	DNA	CDR3
TRBV12-5	NA	TRBJ1-5	NA	TGTGCCAGCGGATCCTCGGACAGCAGACATCAGCCCCAGCATTTT	CASGSSDSRHQPQHF
TRBV23-1	NA	TRBJ2-1	NA	TGCGCCAGCAGCTTGGCCCCCTACAATGAGCAGTTCTTC	CASSLAPYNEQFF
TRBV11-3	medium-sized	TRBJ2-5	NA	TGTGCCAGCAGCTTGGAACAGTTTTTTGACCAAGAGACCCAGTACTTC	CASSLEQFFDQETQYF
TRBV5-1	NA	TRBJ2-7	NA	TGCGCCAGCAGCTTGGCCCCTCCAGGGGTAGGCTACGAGCAGTACTTC	CASSLAPPGVGYEQYF
TRBV11-3	NA	TRBJ2-2	NA	TGTGCCAGCAGCTTACTCAGTGCTGACACCGGGGAGCTGTTTTTT	CASSLLSADTGELFF
TRBV19	NA	TRBJ1-5	TRBD1	TGTGCCAGTAGTATCCAACAGGGGAGATCGCCCCAGCATTTT	CASSIQQGRSPQHF
TRBV7-7	few	TRBJ1-2	NA	TGTGCCAGCAGCCCTCTAGCGTCAGTTAGCTATGGCTACACCTTC	CASSPLASVSYGYTF
TRBV6-8	NA	TRBJ1-5	NA	TGTGCCAGCAGTTACGAGGCAGGAGACAATCAGCCCCAGCATTTT	CASSYEAGDNQPQHF
TRBV11-3	large	TRBJ2-1	TRBD2	TGTGCCAGCAGCTTAACGGGAGCGGGGAATGAGCAGTTCTTC	CASSLTGAGNEQFF
TRBV11-3	NA	TRBJ2-1	TRBD2	TGTGCCAGCAGTCGCGGGACTAGCGGCGTGTACAATGAGCAGTTCTTC	CASSRGTSGVYNEQFF
TRBV15	NA	TRBJ2-2	NA	TGTGCCACCAGCAGAGCGGGCCCGAACACCGGGGAGCTGTTTTTT	CATSRAGPNTGELFF
TRBV19	NA	TRBJ2-1	NA	TGTGCCAGTAGTAGGGCAGGGCTCTCCTACAATGAGCAGTTCTTC	CASSRAGLSYNEQFF
TRBV30	few	TRBJ1-1	TRBD1	TGTGCCTGGAGAGGGACAGGGACGAACACTGAAGCTTTCTTT	CAWRGTGTNTEAFF
TRBV10-2	once	TRBJ2-5	TRBD1	TGCGCCAGCCTACCGACAGGGCGCGAGACCCAGTACTTC	CASLPTGRETQYF
TRBV18	NA	TRBJ2-7	NA	TGTGCCAGCTCACCAAGACAGATTGACGAGCAGTACTTC	CASSPRQIDEQYF
TRBV28	NA	TRBJ1-5	TRBD1	TGTGCCAGCAGTTCGACCGGGACAGACGTTTTACGGTCCCAGCATTTT	CASSSTGTDVLRSQHF
TRBV30	few	TRBJ1-5	NA	TGTGCCTGGAGCAAGGGGGGGGCGCGGCAGCCCCAGCATTTT	CAWSKGGARQPQHF